This TCR beta chain emerged from a study of PD-1 blockade in classical Hodgkin lymphoma. Per germline, CDR1 LNHDA and CDR2 SQIVND (reference sequence). The length of the CDR3 is 15 residues. The V segment lost 5 bases and the J segment 2 bases; nucleotides outside the gene matches: 8. The method was immunoSEQ multiplex PCR; TCRdb's version includes in-frame clones alone and lacks a portion of them. This sample has 9,500 to 12,000 clones, with over 70% found just once. Every patient relapsed after autologous stem cell transplantation, and brentuximab vedotin exposure varied. The clonotype comes from a human donor with classical Hodgkin lymphoma. V and J are TRBV19 and TRBJ2-7; 8 bases map to TRBD1. Sequences were derived from peripheral blood mononuclear cells (PBMCs), sampled at baseline. CDR3 sequence: CASSPQPGQAYEQYF. As DNA, the CDR3 is TGTGCCAGTAGTCCTCAACCGGGACAGGCCTACGAGCAGTACTTC.